Listed here are 16 T cell receptor beta chains from one sample, sequenced in a study of vaccination and CD4 T cells after COVID-19 (dated by TCRdb to between 2021 and 2024). Library construction relied on PCR. The instrument given in TCRdb is Illumina iSeq 100. Using fastp trimming at Q25 and MiXCR clonotype assembly, TCRdb reanalyzed the public sequencing data and kept in-frame beta chains. Under each unique CDR3 protein, matching rows form one entry showing the most common genes and DNA. This sample lists about 39,000 distinct CDR3 sequences; 36% were detected once. The ten largest clones add up to roughly 6.2% of the sample. Taken with the paper, the label for time point translates to: late sampling 161 to 241 days after vaccination in a few convalescent patients. The sequencing used CD4+ T cells from blood, collected about 7 months after SARS-CoV-2 vaccination. The receptors originated from a human donor who had recovered from COVID-19.

The CDR3 is CASSKLAGGDNEQFF. The CDR3 nucleotides read TGTGCCAGCAGTAAACTAGCGGGAGGCGACAATGAGCAGTTCTTC. V usage is TRBV6-1 and J usage is TRBJ2-1; 12 bases fit TRBD2. This CDR3 is 15 amino acids long. Trimming took 5 bases from V and 5 from J; bases not matched to a gene: 4. The germline V gene encodes CDR1 MNHNS and CDR2 SASEGT.

The CDR3 DNA reads as TGTGCCAGCAGTCAATCTTTACATGGCTACACCTTC. Translated: CASSQSLHGYTF. The genes are TRBV7-8 and TRBJ1-2; the D is unclear. Per the germline V gene, CDR1 is SGHVS and CDR2 is FQNEAQ. This CDR3 comprises 12 residues. Trimming shortened V by 6 bases and J by 6 bases, and 11 bases separated the two germline ends.

The chain is built from TRBV6-1 and TRBJ1-1, with D possibly TRBD1 on 6 matching bases. The V gene lost 10 bases and the J gene lost 10 bases, with 28 bases spanning the gap. This CDR3 region has 15 residues. Per the germline V gene, CDR1 is MNHNS and CDR2 is SASEGT. The CDR3 loop is CATGGGADILLGAFF. As DNA, the CDR3 is TGTGCCACCGGGGGGGGGGCCGACATTCTTCTTGGAGCTTTCTTT.

The chain carries TRBV7-2 and TRBJ2-7; D is possibly TRBD1 (6 bases). CDR1 is SGHTA, CDR2 FQGNSA, per germline. V was cut by 1 base and J by 3 bases, with 13 bases left in between. The CDR3 has 15 amino acids. The CDR3 region has the DNA TGTGCCAGCAGCTTAGATTCAGGGGACCACTACGAGCAGTACTTC. Encoded protein: CASSLDSGDHYEQYF. The full variable domain, in which reference TRBV7-2 and TRBJ2-7 provide the parts outside the CDR3, is GAGVSQSPSNKVTEKGKDVELRCDPISGHTALYWYRQSLGQGLEFLIYFQGNSAPDKSGLPSDRFSAERTGGSVSTLTIQRTQQEDSAVYLCASSLDSGDHYEQYFGPGTRLTVT.

The chain carries TRBV7-6 and TRBJ2-5; TRBD2 aligns across 7 bases. J lost 5 bases, V lost 1 base, and 4 bases had no gene match. Germline V gene lookup returns CDR1 SGHVS and CDR2 FNYEAQ. This CDR3 comprises 14 residues. The CDR3 here is CASSLEWGGETQYF. CDR3 nucleotides: TGTGCCAGCAGCTTAGAATGGGGGGGGGAGACCCAGTACTTC. Filled out from reference TRBV7-6 and TRBJ2-5, the complete variable domain reads GAGVSQSPRYKVTKRGQDVALRCDPISGHVSLYWYRQALGQGPEFLTYFNYEAQQDKSGLPNDRFSAERPEGSISTLTIQRTEQRDSAMYRCASSLEWGGETQYFGPGTRLLVL.

This CDR3 is CASSPKDYSVMGEYGYTF. The CDR3 coding sequence is TGCGCCAGCAGCCCGAAAGATTATTCGGTCATGGGGGAGTATGGCTACACCTTC. The genes are TRBV4-3 and TRBJ1-2; TRBD1 is a possible D gene (5 bases). Germline V CDR1 and CDR2: LGHNA, YSLEER. The V gene lost 4 bases and the J gene lost 5 bases, with 26 bases spanning the gap. The CDR3 totals 18 residues.

This clonotype was seen only a few times. The V gene is TRBV20-1, the J gene TRBJ2-2, with D unclear. The V end lost 1 base, the J end lost 6 bases, and 12 bases lay between the germline ends. CDR3 length: 14 residues. Germline V gene sequence: CDR1 DFQATT, CDR2 SNEGSKA (reference sequence). The CDR3 sequence: CSARGVDRPGELFF. The CDR3 bases are TGCAGTGCTAGAGGTGTTGACCGACCCGGGGAGCTGTTTTTT.

This chain joins TRBV19 and TRBJ2-7; 7 bases align to TRBD1. CDR1 is LNHDA, CDR2 SQIVND, per germline (reference sequence). The CDR3 totals 15 residues. The V gene end was trimmed by 5 bases and the J gene end by 4 bases; junction bases not matched to a gene: 11. CDR3 in DNA: TGTGCCAGTAGTCGAAGAGGGGGCGCGGTATACGAGCAGTACTTC. Amino acids: CASSRRGGAVYEQYF.

The CDR3, as DNA: TGTGCCAGCAGTTACTCAGGAGGCGGGAGGGCCGGGAATGAGCAGTTCTTC. Its translation is CASSYSGGGRAGNEQFF. The chain combines TRBV6-5 with TRBJ2-1; 9 bases map to TRBD2. CDR3 length equals 17 residues. The V and J ends lost 0 bases and 7 bases, in that order; junction bases with no gene match: 10. The germline CDR1 and CDR2 sequences are MNHEY and SVGAGI.

The chain uses TRBV20-1 and TRBJ1-1, with a weak D call TRBD1 (6 bases). CDR3 size: 14 residues. The V and J ends lost 0 bases and 6 bases respectively, with 14 bases between them. Germline loops: CDR1 DFQATT, CDR2 SNEGSKA (reference sequence). In DNA, the CDR3 is TGCAGTGCTAGAGATGGACAGAGGGCCGCTGAAGCTTTCTTT. It translates to CSARDGQRAAEAFF.

The CDR3 loop reads CASSLARGRTGELFF. The CDR3 bases are TGTGCCAGCAGCTTAGCCAGGGGTCGAACCGGGGAGCTGTTTTTT. V gene TRBV7-8 combines with J gene TRBJ2-2; D perhaps matches TRBD1 (6 bases). Germline V lookup: CDR1 SGHVS, CDR2 FQNEAQ. V was shortened by 0 bases and J by 5 bases, with 10 bases between the two germline ends. This CDR3 contains 15 residues.

V usage is TRBV6-1 and J usage is TRBJ2-2; D remains ambiguous. The CDR3 covers 12 residues. Germline CDR1 reads MNHNS; CDR2 reads SASEGT. Between the trimmed V and J ends, which lost 7 bases and 8 bases, there was a span of 11 bases. CDR3 sequence (DNA): TGTGCCAGCACCGATGGGATTGGGGAGCTGTTTTTT. It specifies CASTDGIGELFF.

This clonotype was picked up a small number of times. J is TRBJ2-5 and V is TRBV15; TRBD1 matches 7 bases. Germline-derived CDR1 and CDR2 are LNHNV and YYDKDF (reference sequence). This CDR3 comprises 13 residues. After removal of 3 bases from V and 5 bases from J, the junction contained 3 bases not matched to a gene. The CDR3 DNA is TGTGCCACCAGCAGGGACAGGATTGAGACCCAGTACTTC. Its protein product is CATSRDRIETQYF.

The chain has TRBV28 and TRBJ2-3, with a weak D call TRBD2 (5 bases). V was pared by 6 bases and J by 5 bases, with 18 bases between. This CDR3 region has 15 residues. Germline V gene sequence: CDR1 MDHEN, CDR2 SYDVKM. In nucleotides, the CDR3 is TGTGCCAGCAGCCTGGGGAGTGGGTCTCAAGATACGCAGTATTTT. Protein product: CASSLGSGSQDTQYF.

The chain combines TRBV7-2 with TRBJ2-1; D may match TRBD1 or TRBD2 (6 bases each). Germline CDR1 is SGHTA and CDR2 is FQGNSA. Trimming left V 5 bases short and J 9 bases short, with 17 bases between. The CDR3 length is 14 residues. The CDR3 region has the DNA TGTGCCAGCAGCGCGGGACAAAACTATCTTGAGCAGTTCTTC. It yields the protein CASSAGQNYLEQFF.

The chain employs TRBV28 and TRBJ2-5; D is perhaps TRBD1 (7 bases). Per the germline V gene, CDR1 is MDHEN and CDR2 is SYDVKM. V was shortened by 9 bases and J by 1 base, with 18 bases between the two germline ends. The CDR3 consists of 15 residues. In DNA form, the CDR3 reads TGTGCCAGTATAGGGCCGGAGGGGGCCCAAGAGACCCAGTACTTC. This translates into CASIGPEGAQETQYF.